These 18 T cell receptor beta chains came from one sample sequenced in a study of T cell changes during pregnancy in multiple sclerosis. Clones were sequenced by immunoSEQ multiplex PCR, and TCRdb holds only the in-frame ones, with some missing. The table has approximately 50,000 clones, 90% seen once. This sample comprised peripheral blood, obtained in the third trimester of pregnancy. The receptors derive from a female donor in good health, enrolled as a control in a pregnancy study.

The rearrangement links TRBV5-1 to TRBJ1-2; D perhaps matches TRBD1 (6 bases). V lost 4 bases, J lost 5 bases, and 15 bases lay in between. The CDR3 totals 14 residues. Germline-derived CDR1 and CDR2 are SGHRS and YFSETQ. The CDR3 region has the DNA TGCGCCAGCAGCCCGGCGGGGGCGGATTATGGCTACACCTTC. This sequence encodes CASSPAGADYGYTF.

This rearrangement joins TRBV7-2 to TRBJ2-3; 11 bases map to TRBD2. J gave up 0 bases and V 5 bases, and 4 bases lay outside the gene matches. The CDR3 is 16 amino acids. Germline-derived CDR1 and CDR2 are SGHTA and FQGNSA. The CDR3 region is CASSNRLAGSTDTQYF. CDR3 nucleotides: TGTGCCAGCAGCAATCGACTAGCGGGGAGCACAGATACGCAGTATTTT.

The CDR3 region has the DNA TGTGCCAGCAGCCAAGGATCTAGCGGGGTAAAAGGGGATACGCAGTATTTT. Amino acid sequence: CASSQGSSGVKGDTQYF. The V gene is TRBV14, the J gene TRBJ2-3; 9 bases are shared with TRBD2. The CDR3 has 17 residues. CDR1 and CDR2 (germline): SGHDN, FVKESK. With V trimmed by 1 base and J by 6 bases, 11 bases remained unmatched. Full variable domain (rest looked up from reference TRBV14 and TRBJ2-3): EAGVTQFPSHSVIEKGQTVTLRCDPISGHDNLYWYRRVMGKEIKFLLHFVKESKQDESGMPNNRFLAERTGGTYSTLKVQPAELEDSGVYFCASSQGSSGVKGDTQYFGPGTRLTVL.

The chain carries TRBV19 and TRBJ2-7; the match to TRBD2 covers 13 bases. From germline, CDR1 is LNHDA and CDR2 SQIVND (reference sequence). V lost 3 bases and J lost 6; bases outside the gene matches: 2. CDR3 length: 14 residues. Written as DNA, the CDR3 is TGTGCCAGTAGTATGGGACTAGCGGGGATCGAGCAGTACTTC. Protein sequence: CASSMGLAGIEQYF.

The chain carries TRBV7-6 and TRBJ1-4; D is perhaps TRBD1 (6 bases). The germline V gene has CDR1 SGHVS and CDR2 FNYEAQ. The ends were cut back, 4 bases at V and 7 bases at J, with 13 bases in the middle. The CDR3 loop spans 14 amino acids. CDR3 sequence reads: CASSSRAGAEKLFF. The CDR3 DNA reads TGTGCCAGCAGCTCCCGTGCGGGGGCTGAAAAACTGTTTTTT.

The chain uses TRBV7-9 and TRBJ1-5; TRBD1 might be the D (5 bases). CDR1 is SEHNR, CDR2 FQNEAQ, per germline (reference sequence). This CDR3 has 13 residues. With 8 bases removed from V and 7 bases from J, the gap between germline ends came to 15 bases. In nucleotides, the CDR3 is TGTGCCAGCGGAGGTGGGGGAGGACAGCCCCAGCATTTT. This encodes CASGGGGGQPQHF.

This chain links TRBV6-5 with TRBJ1-2; 9 bases match TRBD1. The CDR3 has 14 amino acids. Trimming at V came to 5 bases and at J to 8 bases, leaving 9 bases not matched to a gene. Per germline, CDR1 MNHEY and CDR2 SVGAGI. The CDR3 DNA reads as TGTGCCAGCAGTCGATTACAGGGGGCGGGGGGCTACACCTTC. This codes for CASSRLQGAGGYTF.

The genes are TRBV12-5 and TRBJ2-7; the D is unclear. The CDR3 is 13 residues long. Germline assignment: CDR1 LGHNT and CDR2 FRNRAP. V was pared by 2 bases and J by 4 bases, with 9 bases between. The CDR3 DNA is TGTGCTAGTGGTTTGCCCCCCATTTACGAGCAGTACTTC. Amino acids: CASGLPPIYEQYF.

In its sample, this clone was seen a few times. V is TRBV7-9 and J is TRBJ1-1; TRBD1 agrees at 7 bases. V lost 4 bases to trimming and J lost 2 bases; unmatched junction nucleotides: 7. Germline-derived CDR1 and CDR2 are SEHNR and FQNEAQ (reference sequence). CDR3 length equals 15 residues. Written as DNA, the CDR3 is TGTGCCAGCAGCTCCACAGGGGTGGGTAACACTGAAGCTTTCTTT. Its translation is CASSSTGVGNTEAFF.

In the case of this clone: Other DNA sequences from this sample encode an identical CDR3 as well. The chain is built from TRBV5-1 and TRBJ1-5; tentatively, D is TRBD1 (5 bases). Germline loops: CDR1 SGHRS, CDR2 YFSETQ. Trimming took off 3 bases at V and 2 bases at J, with 6 bases between the two ends. The CDR3 is 13 amino acids. The CDR3 is CASSSTGNQPQHF. In DNA form, the CDR3 reads TGCGCCAGCAGCTCGACAGGCAATCAGCCCCAGCATTTT.

This clone was seen a few times. This chain's CDR3 is CASSQPGTALAFF. CDR3 in DNA: TGTGCCAGCAGCCAACCCGGGACAGCATTGGCTTTCTTT. The chain joins TRBV4-2 to TRBJ1-1, with 7 bases identical to TRBD1. The CDR3 runs to 13 residues. With 2 bases clipped from V and 11 bases from J, the junction kept 8 bases outside the gene matches. Germline loops: CDR1 LGHNA, CDR2 YNFKEQ.

The rearrangement links TRBV27 to TRBJ2-1; TRBD2 is a possible D gene (6 bases). Germline CDR1 is MNHEY and CDR2 is SMNVEV (reference sequence). Deletions cut 2 bases from V and 16 bases from J, with 18 bases between. The CDR3 covers 13 residues. The CDR3 nucleotides read TGTGCCAGCAGTTTACGCGCCGGGACTGAGCCCTTCTTC. It specifies CASSLRAGTEPFF.

The V gene is TRBV27, the J gene TRBJ1-1; weak D call: TRBD1 (6 bases). V was pared by 0 bases and J by 5 bases, with 13 bases between. The CDR3 sequence is 15 residues long. Looked up from germline, CDR1 is MNHEY and CDR2 is SMNVEV (reference sequence). CDR3 protein: CASSLSPTGRTEAFF. In nucleotides, the CDR3 is TGTGCCAGCAGTTTATCCCCCACAGGGAGAACTGAAGCTTTCTTT.

The J gene is TRBJ2-5, the V gene TRBV2; 7 positions match TRBD2. CDR1 and CDR2 (germline): SNHLY, FYNNEI. V trimming: 6 bases; J trimming: 0 bases; junction bases outside the gene matches: 4. The CDR3 has 14 amino acids. In DNA form, the CDR3 reads TGTGCCAGCAGGACTAGCAGGAACCAAGAGACCCAGTACTTC. This translates into CASRTSRNQETQYF.

This chain connects TRBV5-6 to TRBJ1-2, with 7 bases fitting TRBD1. V lost 4 bases and J lost 0; bases outside the gene matches: 6. Germline CDR1 and CDR2: SGHDT and YYEEEE. The CDR3 extends over 15 amino acids. The CDR3 sequence: CASSQTGDPNYGYTF. CDR3 sequence (DNA): TGTGCCAGCAGCCAAACAGGGGACCCTAACTATGGCTACACCTTC.

CDR3 coding DNA: TGTGCCTGGAGTGTAATGGGGGGGACTGAAGCTTTCTTT. Amino acid sequence: CAWSVMGGTEAFF. This chain uses TRBV30 with TRBJ1-1, with a weak D call TRBD1 (5 bases). Trimming removed 0 bases from V and 5 bases from J, with 10 bases in between. Germline CDR1 is GTSNPN and CDR2 is SVGIG (reference sequence). The CDR3 loop spans 13 amino acids.

The chain recombines TRBV4-3 with TRBJ2-3, with 13 bases fitting TRBD2. Germline CDR1 LGHNA, CDR2 YSLEER. The CDR3 contains 17 residues. The V segment lost 0 bases and the J segment 2 bases; nucleotides outside the gene matches: 2. CDR3 sequence (DNA): TGCGCCAGCAGCCAAGAGACTAGCGGGGGGACCACAGATACGCAGTATTTT. Its protein product is CASSQETSGGTTDTQYF.

J is TRBJ2-7 and V is TRBV15; a possible D gene is TRBD2 (6 bases). The length of the CDR3 is 15 residues. Trimming pared 0 bases from V and 5 bases from J, leaving 14 bases between. CDR1 is LNHNV, CDR2 YYDKDF, per germline (reference sequence). Here the CDR3 reads CATSRDVQLANEQYF. Written as DNA, the CDR3 is TGTGCCACCAGCAGAGATGTTCAACTAGCAAACGAGCAGTACTTC.